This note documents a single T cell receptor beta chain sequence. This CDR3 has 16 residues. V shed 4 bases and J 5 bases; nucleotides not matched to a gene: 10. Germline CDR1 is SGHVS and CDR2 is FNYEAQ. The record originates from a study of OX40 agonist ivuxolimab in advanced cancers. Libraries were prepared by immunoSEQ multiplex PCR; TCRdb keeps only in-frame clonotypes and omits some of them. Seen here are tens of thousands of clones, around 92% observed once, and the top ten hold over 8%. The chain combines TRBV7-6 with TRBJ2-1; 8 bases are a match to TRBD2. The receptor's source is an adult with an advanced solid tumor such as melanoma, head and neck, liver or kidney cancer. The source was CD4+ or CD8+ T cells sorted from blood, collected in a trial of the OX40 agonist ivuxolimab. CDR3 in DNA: TGTGCCAGCAGCTCCCGGATAGCGGGGACCCACAATGAGCAGTTCTTC. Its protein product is CASSSRIAGTHNEQFF. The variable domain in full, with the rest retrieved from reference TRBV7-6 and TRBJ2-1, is GAGVSQSPRYKVTKRGQDVALRCDPISGHVSLYWYRQALGQGPEFLTYFNYEAQQDKSGLPNDRFSAERPEGSISTLTIQRTEQRDSAMYRCASSSRIAGTHNEQFFGPGTRLTVL.